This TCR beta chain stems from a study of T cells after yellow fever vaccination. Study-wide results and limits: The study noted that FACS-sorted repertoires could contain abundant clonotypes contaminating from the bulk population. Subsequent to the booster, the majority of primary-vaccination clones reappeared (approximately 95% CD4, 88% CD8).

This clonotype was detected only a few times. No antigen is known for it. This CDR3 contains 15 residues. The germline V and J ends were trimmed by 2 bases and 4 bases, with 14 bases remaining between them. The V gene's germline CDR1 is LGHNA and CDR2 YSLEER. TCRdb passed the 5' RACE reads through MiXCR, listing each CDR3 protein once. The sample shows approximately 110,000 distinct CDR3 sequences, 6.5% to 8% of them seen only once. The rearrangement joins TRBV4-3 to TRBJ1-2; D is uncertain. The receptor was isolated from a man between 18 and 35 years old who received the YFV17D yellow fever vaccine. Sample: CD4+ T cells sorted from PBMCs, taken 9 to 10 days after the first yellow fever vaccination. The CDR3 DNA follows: TGCGCCAGCAGCCAATTGAGTCTCGGTTCCTATGGCTACACCTTC. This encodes CASSQLSLGSYGYTF.